This TCR beta chain is drawn from a study of human T cells and chemical hapten exposure. Regarding the study as a whole: DPC sensitization left the count of TCRs above 1 in 1000 unchanged.

Sample time point: patch test 1, 2 weeks after DPC sensitization. Treatment denoted: therapeutic diphenylcyclopropenone sensitization with weekly scalp DPC. Patients had alopecia, were aged 18 to 70, and were not pregnant. TCRdb independently ran MiXCR on the RACE reads; one entry per CDR3 protein. There are over 45,000 distinct CDR3 sequences in the sample; 7% to 10% occur only once, and more than 10% lies in the top ten. Turning to this clonotype: Its antigen is unknown.

The V end was cut by 3 bases, the J end by 3 bases, with 8 bases between. This CDR3 contains 13 residues. Germline CDR1 is KGHSH and CDR2 is LQKENI. This specimen consisted of whole blood, obtained in connection with sensitization to the hapten diphenylcyclopropenone (DPC). The gene calls are TRBV18 and TRBJ1-1; maybe TRBD1 (5 bases). The TCR comes from a woman in her 40s with alopecia areata. Some clones in this sample may be carry-over from other donors' samples. The CDR3 DNA reads TGTGCCAGCTCACCGAGGGGAGACACTGAAGCTTTCTTT. It is translated as CASSPRGDTEAFF.